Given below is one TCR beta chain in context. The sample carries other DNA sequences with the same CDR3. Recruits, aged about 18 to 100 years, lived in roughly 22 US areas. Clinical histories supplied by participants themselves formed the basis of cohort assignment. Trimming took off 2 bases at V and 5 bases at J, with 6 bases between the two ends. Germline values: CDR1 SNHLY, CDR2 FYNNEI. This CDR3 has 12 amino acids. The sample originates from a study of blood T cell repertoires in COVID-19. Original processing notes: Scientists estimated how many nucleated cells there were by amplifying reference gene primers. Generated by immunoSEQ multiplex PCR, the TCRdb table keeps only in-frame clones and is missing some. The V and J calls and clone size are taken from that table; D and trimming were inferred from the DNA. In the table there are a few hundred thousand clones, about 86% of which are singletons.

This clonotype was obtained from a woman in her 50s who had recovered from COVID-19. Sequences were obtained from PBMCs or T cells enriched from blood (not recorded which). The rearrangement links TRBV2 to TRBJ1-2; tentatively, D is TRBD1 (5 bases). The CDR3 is CASSEQGYGYTF. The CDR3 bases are TGTGCCAGCAGTGAACAGGGATATGGCTACACCTTC.